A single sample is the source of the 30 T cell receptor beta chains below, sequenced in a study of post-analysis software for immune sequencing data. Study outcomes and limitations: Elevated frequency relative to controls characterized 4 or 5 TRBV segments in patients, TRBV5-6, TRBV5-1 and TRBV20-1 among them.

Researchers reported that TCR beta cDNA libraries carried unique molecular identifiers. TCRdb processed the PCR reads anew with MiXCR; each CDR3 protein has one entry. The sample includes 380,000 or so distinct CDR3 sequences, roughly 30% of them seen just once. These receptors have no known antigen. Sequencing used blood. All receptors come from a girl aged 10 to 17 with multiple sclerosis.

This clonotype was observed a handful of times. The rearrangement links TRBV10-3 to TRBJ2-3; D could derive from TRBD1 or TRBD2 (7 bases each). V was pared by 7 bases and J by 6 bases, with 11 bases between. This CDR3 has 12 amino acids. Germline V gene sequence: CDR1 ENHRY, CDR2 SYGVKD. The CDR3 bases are TGTGCCATCACTCAGGGGGGGGATACGCAGTATTTT. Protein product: CAITQGGDTQYF.

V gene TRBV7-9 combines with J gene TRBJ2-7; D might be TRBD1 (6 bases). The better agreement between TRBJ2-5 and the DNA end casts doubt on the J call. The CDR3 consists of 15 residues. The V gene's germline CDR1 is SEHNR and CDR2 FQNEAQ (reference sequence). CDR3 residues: CASSLMGRGRETQYF. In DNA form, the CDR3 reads TGTGCCAGCAGCTTAATGGGCAGGGGAAGAGAGACCCAGTACTTC.

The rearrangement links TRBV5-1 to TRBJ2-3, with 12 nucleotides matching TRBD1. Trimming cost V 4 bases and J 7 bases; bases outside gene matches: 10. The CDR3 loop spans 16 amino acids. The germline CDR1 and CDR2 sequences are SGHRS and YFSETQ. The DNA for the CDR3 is TGCGCCAGCAGCGGAACCGGGACAGGGGGCGCAAATACGCAGTATTTT. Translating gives CASSGTGTGGANTQYF.

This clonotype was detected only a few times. CDR3 region: CASSPGSPPWGEQYF. For the CDR3, the DNA is TGTGCCAGCAGCCCCGGATCCCCCCCCTGGGGCGAGCAGTACTTC. This chain connects TRBV6-6 to TRBJ2-7; D not resolved. Germline V gene sequence: CDR1 MNHNY, CDR2 SVGAGI (reference sequence). This CDR3 spans 15 amino acids. Trimming left V 6 bases short and J 6 bases short, with 21 bases between.

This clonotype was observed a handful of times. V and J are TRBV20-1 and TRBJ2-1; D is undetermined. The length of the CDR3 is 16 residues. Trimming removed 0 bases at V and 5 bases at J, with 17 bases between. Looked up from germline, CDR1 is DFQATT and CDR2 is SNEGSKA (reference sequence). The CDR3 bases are TGCAGTGCTAGAGATTCATGGCCACCCCCGGACAATGAGCAGTTCTTC. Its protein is CSARDSWPPPDNEQFF.

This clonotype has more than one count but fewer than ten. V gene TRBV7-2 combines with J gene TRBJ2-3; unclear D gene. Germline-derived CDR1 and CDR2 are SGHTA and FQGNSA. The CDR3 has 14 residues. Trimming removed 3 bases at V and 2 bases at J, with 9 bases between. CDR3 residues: CASSLELHTDTQYF. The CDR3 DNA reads TGTGCCAGCAGCTTGGAACTACACACAGATACGCAGTATTTT.

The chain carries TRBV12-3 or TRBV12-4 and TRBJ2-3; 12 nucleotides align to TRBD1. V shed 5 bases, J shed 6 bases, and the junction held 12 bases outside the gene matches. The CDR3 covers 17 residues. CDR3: CASSPSGTGGFSDTQYF. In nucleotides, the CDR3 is TGTGCCAGCAGTCCGTCCGGGACAGGGGGCTTTTCGGATACGCAGTATTTT.

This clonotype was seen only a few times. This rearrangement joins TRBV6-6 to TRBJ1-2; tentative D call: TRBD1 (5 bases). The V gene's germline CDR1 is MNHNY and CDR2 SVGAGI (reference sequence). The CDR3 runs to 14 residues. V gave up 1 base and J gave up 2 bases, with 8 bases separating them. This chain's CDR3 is CASSYYGDNYGYTF. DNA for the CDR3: TGTGCCAGCAGTTACTACGGGGACAACTATGGCTACACCTTC.

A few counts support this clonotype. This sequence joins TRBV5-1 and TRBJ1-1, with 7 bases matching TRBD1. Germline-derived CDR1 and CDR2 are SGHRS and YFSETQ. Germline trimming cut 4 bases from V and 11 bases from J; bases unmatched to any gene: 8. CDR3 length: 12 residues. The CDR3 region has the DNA TGCGCCAGCAGCCAGGGGGGCTCTTACGCTTTCTTT. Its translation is CASSQGGSYAFF.

CDR3 protein: CASSLQNEQYF. CDR3 bases: TGTGCCAGCAGTTTGCAGAACGAGCAGTACTTC. The gene calls are TRBV28 and TRBJ2-7; D is ambiguous. Trimming took 3 bases from V and 5 from J, leaving 5 bases between them. In germline, CDR1 is MDHEN, CDR2 SYDVKM. This CDR3 contains 11 residues.

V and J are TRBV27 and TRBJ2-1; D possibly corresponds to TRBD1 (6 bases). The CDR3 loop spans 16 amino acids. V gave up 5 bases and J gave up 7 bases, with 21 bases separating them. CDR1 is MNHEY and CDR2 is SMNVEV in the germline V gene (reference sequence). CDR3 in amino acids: CASSRKQGLLKNEQFF. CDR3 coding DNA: TGTGCCAGCAGTAGAAAACAGGGTCTCTTGAAGAATGAGCAGTTCTTC.

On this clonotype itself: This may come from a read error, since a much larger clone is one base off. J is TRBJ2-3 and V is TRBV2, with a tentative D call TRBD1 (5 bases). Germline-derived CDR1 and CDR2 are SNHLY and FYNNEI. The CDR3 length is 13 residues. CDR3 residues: CASDSLVTDAQYF. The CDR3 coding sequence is TGTGCCAGCGACAGCCTAGTCACAGATGCGCAGTATTTT.

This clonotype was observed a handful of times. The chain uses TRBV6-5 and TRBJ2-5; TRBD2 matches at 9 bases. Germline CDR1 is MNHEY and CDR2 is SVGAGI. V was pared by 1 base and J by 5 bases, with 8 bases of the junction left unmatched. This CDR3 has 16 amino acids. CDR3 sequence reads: CASSYLGGGARETQYF. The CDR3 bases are TGTGCCAGCAGTTACTTGGGCGGGGGGGCCCGGGAGACCCAGTACTTC.

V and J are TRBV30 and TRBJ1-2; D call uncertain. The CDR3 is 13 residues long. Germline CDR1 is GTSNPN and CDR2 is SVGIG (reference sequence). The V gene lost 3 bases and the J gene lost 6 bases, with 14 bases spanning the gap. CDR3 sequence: CAWSGEPHDGYTF. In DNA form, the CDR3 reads TGTGCCTGGAGCGGGGAGCCCCATGATGGCTACACCTTC.

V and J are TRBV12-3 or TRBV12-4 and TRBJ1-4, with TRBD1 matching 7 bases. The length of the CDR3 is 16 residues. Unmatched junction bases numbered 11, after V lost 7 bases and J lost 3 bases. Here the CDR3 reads CASTIRTGRANEKLFF. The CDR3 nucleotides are TGTGCCAGCACCATACGGACAGGCCGGGCTAATGAAAAACTGTTTTTT.

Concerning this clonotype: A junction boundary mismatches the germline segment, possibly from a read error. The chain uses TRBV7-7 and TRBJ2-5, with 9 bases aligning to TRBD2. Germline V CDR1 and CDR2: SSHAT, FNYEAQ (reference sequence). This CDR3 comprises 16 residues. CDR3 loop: CASSDSGGVAKGTQYF. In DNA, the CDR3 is TGTGCTAGCAGCGATAGCGGGGGAGTAGCAAAGGGGACCCAGTACTTC.

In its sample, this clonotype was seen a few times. The DNA for the CDR3 is TGCAGTGCTAGAGATGGGACAGGGGATGGCTACACCTTC. This encodes CSARDGTGDGYTF. This rearrangement joins TRBV20-1 to TRBJ1-2; TRBD1 aligns across 10 bases. CDR3 length: 13 amino acids. V shed 0 bases, J shed 6 bases, and the junction held 1 base outside the gene matches. The germline V gene encodes CDR1 DFQATT and CDR2 SNEGSKA (reference sequence).

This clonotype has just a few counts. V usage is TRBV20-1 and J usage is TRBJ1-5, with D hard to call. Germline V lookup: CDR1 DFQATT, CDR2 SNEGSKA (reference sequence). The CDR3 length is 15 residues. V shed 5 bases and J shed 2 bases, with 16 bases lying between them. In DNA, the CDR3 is TGCAGTGCTCGATACCCGGTGACTGGCAATCAGCCCCAGCATTTT. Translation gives CSARYPVTGNQPQHF.

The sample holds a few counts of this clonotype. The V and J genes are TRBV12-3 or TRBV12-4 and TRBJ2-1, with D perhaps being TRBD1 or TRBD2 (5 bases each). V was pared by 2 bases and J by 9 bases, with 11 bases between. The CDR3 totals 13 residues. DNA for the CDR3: TGTGCCAGCAGTTTAAAAGGGGAGAGTGAGCAGTTCTTC. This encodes CASSLKGESEQFF.

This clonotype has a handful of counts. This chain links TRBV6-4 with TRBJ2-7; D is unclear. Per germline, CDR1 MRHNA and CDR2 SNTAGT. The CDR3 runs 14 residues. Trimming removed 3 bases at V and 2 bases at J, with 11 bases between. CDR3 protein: CASSECRVTYEQYF. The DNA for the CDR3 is TGTGCCAGCAGTGAGTGTAGGGTCACCTACGAGCAGTACTTC.

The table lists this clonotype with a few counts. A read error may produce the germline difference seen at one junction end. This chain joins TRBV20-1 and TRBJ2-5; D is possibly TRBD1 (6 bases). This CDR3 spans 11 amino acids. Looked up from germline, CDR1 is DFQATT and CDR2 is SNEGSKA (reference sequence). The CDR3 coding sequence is TGCAGTGCTATCTTACAGGGAACCCGGTACTTC. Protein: CSAILQGTRYF.

This CDR3 is CASSIGQGSTLHF. In nucleotides, the CDR3 is TGTGCCAGCAGCATAGGACAGGGAAGCACCCTCCACTTT. V and J are TRBV7-3 and TRBJ1-6; 8 nucleotides agree with TRBD1. Germline V gives CDR1 SGHTA, CDR2 FQGTGA. There are 13 residues in the CDR3. J gave up 14 bases and V 5 bases, and 8 bases lay outside the gene matches.

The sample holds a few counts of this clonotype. The CDR3 region is CASSLRPGNAPLHF. As DNA, the CDR3 is TGTGCCAGCAGTTTGAGACCTGGGAATGCACCCCTCCACTTT. The rearrangement links TRBV12-3 or TRBV12-4 to TRBJ1-6; D unclear. V lost 3 bases and J lost 11, with 14 bases in between. CDR3 length: 14 amino acids.

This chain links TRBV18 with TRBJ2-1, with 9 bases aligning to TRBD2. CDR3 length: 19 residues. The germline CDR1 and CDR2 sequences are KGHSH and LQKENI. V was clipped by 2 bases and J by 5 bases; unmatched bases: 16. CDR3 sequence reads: CASSPAWLAGTMWDNEQFF. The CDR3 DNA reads TGTGCCAGCTCACCAGCGTGGCTAGCGGGGACGATGTGGGACAATGAGCAGTTCTTC.

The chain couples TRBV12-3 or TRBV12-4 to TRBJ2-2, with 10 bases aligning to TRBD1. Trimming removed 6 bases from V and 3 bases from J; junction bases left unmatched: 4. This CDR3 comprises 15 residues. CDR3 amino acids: CASRRQGADTGELFF. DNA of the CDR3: TGTGCCAGCAGACGACAGGGGGCGGACACCGGGGAGCTGTTTTTT.

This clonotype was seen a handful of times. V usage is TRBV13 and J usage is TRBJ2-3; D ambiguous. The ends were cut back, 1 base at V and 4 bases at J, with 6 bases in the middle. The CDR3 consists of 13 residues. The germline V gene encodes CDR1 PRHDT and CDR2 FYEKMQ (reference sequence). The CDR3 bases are TGTGCCAGCAGCTTAGTCAGGTCAGATACGCAGTATTTT. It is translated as CASSLVRSDTQYF.

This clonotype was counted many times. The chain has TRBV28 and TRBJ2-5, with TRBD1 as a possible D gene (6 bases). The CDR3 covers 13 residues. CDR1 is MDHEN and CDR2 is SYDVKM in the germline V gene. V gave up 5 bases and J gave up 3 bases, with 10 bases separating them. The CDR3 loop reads CASSKTGKETQYF. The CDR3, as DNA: TGTGCCAGCAGTAAAACAGGGAAAGAGACCCAGTACTTC.

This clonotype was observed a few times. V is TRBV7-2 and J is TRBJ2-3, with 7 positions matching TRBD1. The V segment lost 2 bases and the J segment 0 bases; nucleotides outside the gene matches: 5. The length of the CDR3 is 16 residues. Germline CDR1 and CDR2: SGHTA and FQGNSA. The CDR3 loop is CASSLFKGASTDTQYF. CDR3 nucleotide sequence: TGTGCCAGCAGCTTATTTAAGGGGGCGAGCACAGATACGCAGTATTTT.

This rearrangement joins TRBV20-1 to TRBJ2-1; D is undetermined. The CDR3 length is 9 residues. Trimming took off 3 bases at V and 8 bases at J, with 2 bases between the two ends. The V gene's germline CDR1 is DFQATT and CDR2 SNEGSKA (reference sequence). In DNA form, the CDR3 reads TGCAGTGCTAGCTATGAGCAGTTCTTC. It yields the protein CSASYEQFF.

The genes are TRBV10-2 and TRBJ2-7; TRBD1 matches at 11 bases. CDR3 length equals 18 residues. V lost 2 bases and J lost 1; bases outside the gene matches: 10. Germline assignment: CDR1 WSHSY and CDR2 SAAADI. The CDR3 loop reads CASSETSTGTGGSYEQYF. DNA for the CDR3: TGCGCCAGCAGTGAGACATCAACCGGGACAGGGGGATCCTACGAGCAGTACTTC.